This T cell receptor (beta chain) was recovered during a study of T-cell reconstitution after alpha-beta-depleted transplantation in children. General observations from the study: For some patients, TCRbeta diversity was high at day 60 because of recipient T cells and thymic progenitors that survived.

Unique molecular identifiers were used to barcode this TCRbeta library. TCRdb called the PCR reads again in MiXCR, with one record for every CDR3 protein. The sample contains more than 200,000 distinct CDR3 sequences, under 8.5% of which appear only once. Trimming shortened V by 4 bases and J by 2 bases, and 18 bases separated the two germline ends. CDR3 length: 17 amino acids. Germline assignment: CDR1 SGHRS and CDR2 YFSETQ. This clonotype was seen only a few times. The antigen is undetermined. This receptor was identified in a male patient between 2 and 9 years old who had a stem cell transplant for acute myeloid leukemia, so the T cells may come from the graft donor. This chain links TRBV5-1 with TRBJ2-2; TRBD1 might be the D (6 bases). The specimen comprised PBMCs, mostly from graft donor cells, sampled 360 days after TCRalphabeta/CD19-depleted stem cell transplant. For the CDR3, the DNA is TGCGCCAGCAGCGACCCTTTAGGGACACTTAACACCGGGGAGCTGTTTTTT. Protein product: CASSDPLGTLNTGELFF. The variable domain in full, completed from reference TRBV5-1 and TRBJ2-2, reads KAGVTQTPRYLIKTRGQQVTLSCSPISGHRSVSWYQQTPGQGLQFLFEYFSETQRNKGNFPGRFSGRQFSNSRSEMNVSTLELGDSALYLCASSDPLGTLNTGELFFGEGSRLTVL.